Listed here is a single TCR beta chain. This record belongs to a study of T cell responses to AZD1222 COVID-19 vaccine. Method: immunoSEQ multiplex PCR; TCRdb's copy keeps in-frame clones and lacks some. The sample has about 150,000 clones, 92% seen once; the top ten hold 3% to 4%. This CDR3 is 16 amino acids long. The V segment lost 5 bases and the J segment 4 bases; nucleotides outside the gene matches: 5. Germline V lookup: CDR1 SGHTA, CDR2 FQGNSA. The material sequenced was peripheral blood, taken 28 days after the second AZD1222 dose. The receptor's source is an adult who received the AZD1222 COVID-19 vaccine. The J gene is TRBJ2-7, the V gene TRBV7-2, with 16 bases matching TRBD2. CDR3 residues: CASSTGTSGRAYEQYF. The CDR3, as DNA: TGTGCCAGCAGCACCGGGACTAGCGGGAGGGCGTACGAGCAGTACTTC.